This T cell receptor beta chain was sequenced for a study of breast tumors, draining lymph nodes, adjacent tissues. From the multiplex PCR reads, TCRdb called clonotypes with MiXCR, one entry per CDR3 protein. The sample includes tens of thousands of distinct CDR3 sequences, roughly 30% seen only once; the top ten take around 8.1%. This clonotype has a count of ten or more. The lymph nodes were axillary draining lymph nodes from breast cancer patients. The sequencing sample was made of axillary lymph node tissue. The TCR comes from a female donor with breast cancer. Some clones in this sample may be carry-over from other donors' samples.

As DNA, the CDR3 is TGTGCCAGCAGCTTAGGTACAGGGTTCCACGAGCAGTACTTC. Its translation is CASSLGTGFHEQYF. V usage is TRBV11-3 and J usage is TRBJ2-7; perhaps TRBD1 as D (6 bases). This CDR3 spans 14 amino acids. Trimming pared 1 base from V and 5 bases from J, leaving 12 bases between. CDR1 SGHNT and CDR2 YENEEA come from the germline V gene.